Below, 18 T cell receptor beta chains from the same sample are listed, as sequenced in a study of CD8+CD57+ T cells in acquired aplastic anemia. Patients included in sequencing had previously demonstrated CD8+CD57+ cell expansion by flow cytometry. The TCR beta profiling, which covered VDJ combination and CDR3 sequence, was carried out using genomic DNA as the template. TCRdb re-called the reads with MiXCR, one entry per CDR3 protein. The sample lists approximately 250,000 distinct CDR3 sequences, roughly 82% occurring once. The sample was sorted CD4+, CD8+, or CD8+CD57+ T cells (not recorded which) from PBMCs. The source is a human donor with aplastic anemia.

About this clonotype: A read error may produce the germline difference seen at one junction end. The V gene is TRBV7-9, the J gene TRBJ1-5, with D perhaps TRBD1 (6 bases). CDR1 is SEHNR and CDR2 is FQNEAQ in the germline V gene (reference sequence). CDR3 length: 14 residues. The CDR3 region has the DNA TGTGCCAGCAGCTTTCAAAGAAGCGGGGGGCCCGAGCATTTT. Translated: CASSFQRSGGPEHF.

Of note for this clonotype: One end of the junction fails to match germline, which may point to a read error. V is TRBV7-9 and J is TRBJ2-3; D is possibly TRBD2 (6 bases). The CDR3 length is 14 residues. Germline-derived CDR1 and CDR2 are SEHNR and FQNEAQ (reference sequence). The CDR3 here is CASSLEGSRGTDEF. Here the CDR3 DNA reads TGTGCCAGCAGCTTAGAAGGAAGTCGGGGGACCGATGAGTTT.

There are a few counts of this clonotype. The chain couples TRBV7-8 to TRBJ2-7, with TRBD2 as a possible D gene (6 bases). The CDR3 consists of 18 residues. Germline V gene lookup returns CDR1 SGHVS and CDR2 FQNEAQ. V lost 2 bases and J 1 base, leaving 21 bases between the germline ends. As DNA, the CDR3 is TGTGCCAGCAGCTTACAGGGAGGCGCCGATACGCATTCCTACGAGCAGTACGTC. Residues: CASSLQGGADTHSYEQYV.

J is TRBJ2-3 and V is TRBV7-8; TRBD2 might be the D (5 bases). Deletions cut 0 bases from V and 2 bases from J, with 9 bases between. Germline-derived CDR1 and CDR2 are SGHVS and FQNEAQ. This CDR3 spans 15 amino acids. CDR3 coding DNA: TGTGCCAGCAGCTTAGCGGGAGATACCACAGATACGCAGTATTTT. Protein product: CASSLAGDTTDTQYF.

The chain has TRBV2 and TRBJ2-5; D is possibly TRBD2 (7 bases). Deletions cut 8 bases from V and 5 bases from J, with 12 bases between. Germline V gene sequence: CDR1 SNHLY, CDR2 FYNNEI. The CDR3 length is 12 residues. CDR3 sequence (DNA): TGTGCCAGCGGTGGGGGGGCGGAGACCCAGTACTTC. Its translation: CASGGGAETQYF.

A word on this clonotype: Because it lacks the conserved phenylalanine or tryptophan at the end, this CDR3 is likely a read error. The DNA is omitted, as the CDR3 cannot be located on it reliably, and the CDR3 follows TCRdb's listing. The CDR3 protein is CASGDGAADTHYFGP. The V call is TRBV2, the J call TRBJ1-2; TRBD1 is the table's D call and was not checked against the DNA. The CDR3 is made up of 15 amino acids, end residues included. Germline V gene data show CDR1 as SNHLY and CDR2 as FYNNEI.

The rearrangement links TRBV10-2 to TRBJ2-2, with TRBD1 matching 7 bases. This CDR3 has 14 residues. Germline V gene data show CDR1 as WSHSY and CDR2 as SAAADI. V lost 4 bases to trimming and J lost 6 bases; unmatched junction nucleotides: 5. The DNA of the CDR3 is TGCGCCAGCAGTGGGGACAGAGTGGCCGGGGAGCTGTTTTTT. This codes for CASSGDRVAGELFF.

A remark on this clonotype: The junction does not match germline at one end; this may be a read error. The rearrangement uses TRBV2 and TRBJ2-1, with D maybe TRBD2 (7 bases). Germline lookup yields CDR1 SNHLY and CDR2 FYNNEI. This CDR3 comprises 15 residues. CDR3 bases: TGTGCCAGCGGTGGGGTGGGGGGGGCGTCCACTGGACCTTTCTTT. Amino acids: CASGGVGGASTGPFF.

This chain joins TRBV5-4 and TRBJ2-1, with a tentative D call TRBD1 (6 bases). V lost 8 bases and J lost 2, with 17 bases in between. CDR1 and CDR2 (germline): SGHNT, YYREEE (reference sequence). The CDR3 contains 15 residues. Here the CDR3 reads CASSTGRGAYNEQFF. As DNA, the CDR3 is TGTGCCAGTAGTACAGGGAGAGGAGCCTACAATGAGCAGTTCTTC.

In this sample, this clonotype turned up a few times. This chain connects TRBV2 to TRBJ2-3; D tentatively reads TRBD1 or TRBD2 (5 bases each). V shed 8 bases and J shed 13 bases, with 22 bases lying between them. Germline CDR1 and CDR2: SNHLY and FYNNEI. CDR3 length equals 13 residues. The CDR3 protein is CASGDRGTDTEYF. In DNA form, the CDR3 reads TGTGCCAGCGGGGACCGGGGCACAGATACTGAGTATTTT.

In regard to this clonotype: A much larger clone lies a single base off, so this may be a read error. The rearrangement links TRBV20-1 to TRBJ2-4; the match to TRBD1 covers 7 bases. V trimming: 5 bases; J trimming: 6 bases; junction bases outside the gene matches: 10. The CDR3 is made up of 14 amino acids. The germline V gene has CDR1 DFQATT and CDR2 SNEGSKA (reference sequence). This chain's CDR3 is CSAYTGTERNIQYF. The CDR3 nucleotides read TGCAGTGCTTATACCGGGACAGAGAGAAACATTCAGTACTTC.

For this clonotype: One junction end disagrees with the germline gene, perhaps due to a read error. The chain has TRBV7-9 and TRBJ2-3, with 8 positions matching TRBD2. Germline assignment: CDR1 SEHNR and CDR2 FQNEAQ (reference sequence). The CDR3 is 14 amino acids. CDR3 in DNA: TGTGCCAGCGGCTTAGCGGGAAGCTACGGGGCCAACGTCTTT. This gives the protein CASGLAGSYGANVF.

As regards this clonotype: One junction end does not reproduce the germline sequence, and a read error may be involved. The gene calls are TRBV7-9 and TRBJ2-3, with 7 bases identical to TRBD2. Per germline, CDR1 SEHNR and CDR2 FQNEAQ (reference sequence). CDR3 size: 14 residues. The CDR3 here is CASSLGGVPIRRNF. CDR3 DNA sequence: TGTGCCAGCAGCTTGGGGGGGGTTCCGATACGCAGGAATTTT.

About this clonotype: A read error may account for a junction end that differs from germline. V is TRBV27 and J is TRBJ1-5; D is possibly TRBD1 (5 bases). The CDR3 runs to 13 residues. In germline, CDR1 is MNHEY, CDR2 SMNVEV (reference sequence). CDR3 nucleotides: TGTGCCAGCAGTTTACTAGGGGATCAGTCCCAGCATTTT. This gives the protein CASSLLGDQSQHF.

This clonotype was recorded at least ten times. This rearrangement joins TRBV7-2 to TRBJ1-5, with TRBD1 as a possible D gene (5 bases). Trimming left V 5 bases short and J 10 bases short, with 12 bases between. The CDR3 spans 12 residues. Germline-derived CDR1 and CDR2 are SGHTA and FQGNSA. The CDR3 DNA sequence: TGTGCCAGCAGCCTTTTGGGGGGTCCCCAGCATTTT. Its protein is CASSLLGGPQHF.

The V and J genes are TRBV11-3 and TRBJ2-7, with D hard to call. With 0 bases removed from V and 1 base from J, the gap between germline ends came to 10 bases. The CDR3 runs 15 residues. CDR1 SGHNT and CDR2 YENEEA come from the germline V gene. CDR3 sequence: CASSLDVTASYEQYF. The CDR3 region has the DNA TGTGCCAGCAGCTTAGACGTAACAGCGTCCTACGAGCAGTACTTC.

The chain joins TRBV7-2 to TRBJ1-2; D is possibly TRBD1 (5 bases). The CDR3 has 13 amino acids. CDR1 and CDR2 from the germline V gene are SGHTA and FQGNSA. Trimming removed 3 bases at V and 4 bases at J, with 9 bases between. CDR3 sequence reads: CASSLAGGYGYTF. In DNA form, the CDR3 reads TGTGCCAGCAGCTTGGCGGGGGGCTATGGCTACACCTTC.

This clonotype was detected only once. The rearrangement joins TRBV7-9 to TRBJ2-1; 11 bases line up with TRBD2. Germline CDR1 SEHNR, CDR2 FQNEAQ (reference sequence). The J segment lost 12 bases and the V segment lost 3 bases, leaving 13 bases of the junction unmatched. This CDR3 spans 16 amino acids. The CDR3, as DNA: TGTGCCAGCAGCTTTGCGGGTAGCGGGGGGGCCGATGTGCAGTTCTTC. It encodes CASSFAGSGGADVQFF.